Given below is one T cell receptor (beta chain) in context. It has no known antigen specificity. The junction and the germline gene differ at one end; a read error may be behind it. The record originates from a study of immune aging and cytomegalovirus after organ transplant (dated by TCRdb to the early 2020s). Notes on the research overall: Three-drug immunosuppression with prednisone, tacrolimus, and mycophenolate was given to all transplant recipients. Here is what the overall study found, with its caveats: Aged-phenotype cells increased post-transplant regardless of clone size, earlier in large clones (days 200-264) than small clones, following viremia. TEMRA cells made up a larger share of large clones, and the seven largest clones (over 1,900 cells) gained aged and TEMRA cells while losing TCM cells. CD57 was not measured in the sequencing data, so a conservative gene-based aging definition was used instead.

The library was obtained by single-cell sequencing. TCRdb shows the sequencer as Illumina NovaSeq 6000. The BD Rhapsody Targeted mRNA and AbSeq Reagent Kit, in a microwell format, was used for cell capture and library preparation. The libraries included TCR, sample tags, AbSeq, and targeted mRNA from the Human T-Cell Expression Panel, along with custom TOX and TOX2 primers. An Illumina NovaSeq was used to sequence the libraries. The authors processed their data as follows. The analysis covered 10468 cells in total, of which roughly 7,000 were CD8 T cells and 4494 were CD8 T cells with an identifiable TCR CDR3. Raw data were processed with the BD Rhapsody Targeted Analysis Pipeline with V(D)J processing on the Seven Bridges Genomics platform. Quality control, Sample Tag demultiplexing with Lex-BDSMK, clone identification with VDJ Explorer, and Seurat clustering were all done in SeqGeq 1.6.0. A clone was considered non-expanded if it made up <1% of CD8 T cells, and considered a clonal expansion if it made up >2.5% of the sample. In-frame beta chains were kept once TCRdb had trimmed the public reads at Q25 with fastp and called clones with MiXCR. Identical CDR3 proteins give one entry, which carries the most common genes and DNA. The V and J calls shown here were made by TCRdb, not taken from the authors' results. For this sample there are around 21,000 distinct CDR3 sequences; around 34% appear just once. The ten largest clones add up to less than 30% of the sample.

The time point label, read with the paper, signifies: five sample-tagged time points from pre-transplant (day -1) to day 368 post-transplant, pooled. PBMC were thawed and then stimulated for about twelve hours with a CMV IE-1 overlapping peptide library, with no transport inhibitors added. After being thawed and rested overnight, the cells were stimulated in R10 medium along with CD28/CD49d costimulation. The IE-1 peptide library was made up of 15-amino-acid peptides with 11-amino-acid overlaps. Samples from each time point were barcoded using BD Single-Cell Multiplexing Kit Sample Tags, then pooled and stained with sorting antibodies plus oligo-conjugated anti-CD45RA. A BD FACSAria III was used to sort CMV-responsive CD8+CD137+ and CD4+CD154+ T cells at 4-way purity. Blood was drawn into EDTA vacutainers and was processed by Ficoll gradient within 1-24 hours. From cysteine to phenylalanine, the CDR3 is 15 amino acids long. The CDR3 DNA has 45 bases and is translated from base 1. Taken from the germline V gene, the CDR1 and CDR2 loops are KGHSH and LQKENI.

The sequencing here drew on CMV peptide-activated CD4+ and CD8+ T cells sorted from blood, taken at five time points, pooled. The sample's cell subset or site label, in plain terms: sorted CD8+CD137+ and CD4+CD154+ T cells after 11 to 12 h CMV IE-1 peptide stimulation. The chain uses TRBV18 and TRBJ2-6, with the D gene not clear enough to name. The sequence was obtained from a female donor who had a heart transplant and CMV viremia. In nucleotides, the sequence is TGTGCCTGCTCACCGAATTTCTCTGGGGCCAACGTCCTGACTTTC. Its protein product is CACSPNFSGANVLTF.